This T cell receptor beta chain originates from a study of OX40 agonist ivuxolimab in advanced cancers. Study as a whole: While on treatment, patients had intravenous ivuxolimab at 0.01 to 10 mg/kg every 2 weeks.

Produced via immunoSEQ multiplex PCR; TCRdb's table is partial and in-frame only. The sample records tens of thousands of clones, 80% to 85% being singletons. The CDR3 has 12 residues. Trimming pared 1 base from V and 4 bases from J, leaving 3 bases between. Germline assignment: CDR1 SGHAT and CDR2 FQNNGV. The receptor's source is an adult with an advanced solid tumor such as melanoma, head and neck, liver or kidney cancer. The sample in question was CD4+ or CD8+ T cells sorted from blood, obtained in a trial of the OX40 agonist ivuxolimab. The V gene is TRBV11-2, the J gene TRBJ2-3; D remains ambiguous. Here the CDR3 reads CASSLVADTQYF. The CDR3 DNA is TGTGCCAGCAGCTTAGTAGCAGATACGCAGTATTTT.